The 14 T cell receptor beta chains in this list originate from one sample, sequenced in a study of T cell responses to AZD1222 COVID-19 vaccine. TCRdb keeps only in-frame clones here, not all; method: immunoSEQ multiplex PCR. The data hold 150,000 or so clones, with 92% observed a single time. Sequencing was performed on peripheral blood, taken on day 0 of AZD1222 vaccination. The receptors originated from an adult in good health.

This chain links TRBV6-6 with TRBJ2-1; TRBD2 aligns across 8 bases. J gave up 1 base and V 6 bases, and 8 bases lay outside the gene matches. CDR3 size: 16 residues. Germline loops: CDR1 MNHNY, CDR2 SVGAGI (reference sequence). In DNA form, the CDR3 reads TGTGCCAGCAGCACTCCACGGGGGGGTTCCTACAATGAGCAGTTCTTC. Translated: CASSTPRGGSYNEQFF.

The V and J genes are TRBV7-2 and TRBJ2-7, with D perhaps TRBD2 (5 bases). The CDR3 extends over 15 amino acids. V dropped 0 bases and J dropped 2 bases, with 11 bases sitting between them. Germline values: CDR1 SGHTA, CDR2 FQGNSA. The CDR3 loop is CASSLAFGEAYEQYF. CDR3 nucleotide sequence: TGTGCCAGCAGCTTAGCGTTCGGGGAAGCCTACGAGCAGTACTTC.

The gene calls are TRBV10-3 and TRBJ1-1; maybe TRBD1 (6 bases). The CDR3 runs 13 residues. Germline V gene data show CDR1 as ENHRY and CDR2 as SYGVKD. Trimming stripped 6 bases from V and 5 bases from J, with 13 bases between. The CDR3 nucleotides are TGTGCCATCAGAACAGGTCAGGGGACTGAAGCTTTCTTT. Encoded protein: CAIRTGQGTEAFF.

This chain links TRBV19 with TRBJ2-7, with D perhaps matching TRBD1 (6 bases). V lost 5 bases and J 6 bases, leaving 20 bases between the germline ends. Looked up from germline, CDR1 is LNHDA and CDR2 is SQIVND (reference sequence). The CDR3 has 15 amino acids. The CDR3 DNA reads as TGTGCCAGTAGTTCGCACTCGGCACAGGGACCCGAGCAGTACTTC. It specifies CASSSHSAQGPEQYF. The whole variable domain, remainder taken from reference TRBV19 and TRBJ2-7, is DGGITQSPKYLFRKEGQNVTLSCEQNLNHDAMYWYRQDPGQGLRLIYYSQIVNDFQKGDIAEGYSVSREKKESFPLTVTSAQKNPTAFYLCASSSHSAQGPEQYFGPGTRLTVT.

The rearrangement joins TRBV5-4 to TRBJ2-5; TRBD2 might be the D (6 bases). This CDR3 spans 16 amino acids. The germline CDR1 and CDR2 sequences are SGHNT and YYREEE (reference sequence). V shed 0 bases and J shed 5 bases, with 17 bases lying between them. CDR3 sequence (DNA): TGTGCCAGCAGCTTGGATTATTTGGAGGGGTCGGAGACCCAGTACTTC. Amino acids: CASSLDYLEGSETQYF.

The chain uses TRBV6-6 and TRBJ1-1; perhaps TRBD1 as D (5 bases). Germline V gene lookup returns CDR1 MNHNY and CDR2 SVGAGI (reference sequence). The CDR3 totals 14 residues. V was trimmed by 6 bases and J by 6 bases, leaving 17 bases between them. CDR3: CASSPWGGSAEAFF. The CDR3 DNA sequence: TGTGCCAGCAGCCCCTGGGGGGGGTCGGCTGAAGCTTTCTTT.

This clone was observed a handful of times. The chain is built from TRBV2 and TRBJ1-5; TRBD1 aligns across 8 bases. The germline CDR1 and CDR2 sequences are SNHLY and FYNNEI. J was trimmed by 0 bases and V by 6 bases; bases with no gene match: 10. The length of the CDR3 is 17 residues. The CDR3 DNA follows: TGTGCCAGCAGCACCTCTACAGGGGGGAGTAGCAATCAGCCCCAGCATTTT. It specifies CASSTSTGGSSNQPQHF.

The chain is built from TRBV6-2 or TRBV6-3 and TRBJ1-5; tentatively, D is TRBD1 (5 bases). The germline CDR1 and CDR2 sequences are MNHEY and SVGEGT. There are 12 residues in the CDR3. Trimming took 2 bases from V and 10 from J, leaving 9 bases between them. The CDR3 loop reads CASSYQGSPQHF. CDR3 DNA sequence: TGTGCCAGCAGTTACCAGGGTTCTCCCCAGCATTTT.

The V gene is TRBV3-1 (or the pseudogene TRBV3-2), the J gene TRBJ1-6; D uncertain. This CDR3 has 18 amino acids. V was trimmed by 6 bases and J by 0 bases, leaving 18 bases between them. Germline V gene data show CDR1 as LGHDT and CDR2 as YNNKEL (reference sequence). This CDR3 is CASRYRGPVHSYNSPLHF. The CDR3 DNA reads TGTGCCAGCAGGTATCGTGGTCCCGTCCACTCCTATAATTCACCCCTCCACTTT.

This clone appeared once. The chain uses TRBV19 and TRBJ2-7, with a weak D call TRBD1 (6 bases). The CDR3 contains 14 residues. The germline V and J ends were trimmed by 6 bases and 3 bases, with 15 bases remaining between them. The germline CDR1 and CDR2 sequences are LNHDA and SQIVND (reference sequence). The CDR3 DNA reads TGTGCCAGTAGACCCGGGACACGTCGCTACGAGCAGTACTTC. This gives the protein CASRPGTRRYEQYF.

The chain is built from TRBV6-2 or TRBV6-3 and TRBJ1-5; tentative D call: TRBD1 (5 bases). V lost 2 bases, J lost 7 bases, and 24 bases lay in between. Germline V gene sequence: CDR1 MNHEY, CDR2 SVGEGT. The CDR3 is 18 amino acids. The CDR3 sequence: CASSYDVGRSTTKQPQHF. CDR3 DNA: TGTGCCAGCAGTTACGATGTGGGGCGGTCAACTACTAAACAGCCCCAGCATTTT.

The V and J genes are TRBV7-2 and TRBJ2-7, with 9 bases that match TRBD1. CDR1 and CDR2 from the germline V gene are SGHTA and FQGNSA. V lost 4 bases, J lost 3 bases, and 7 bases stayed unmatched. The CDR3 runs 15 residues. CDR3 sequence (DNA): TGTGCCAGCAGCTCCCGGGACAGGGCCATCTACGAGCAGTACTTC. Amino acids: CASSSRDRAIYEQYF.

For the CDR3, the DNA is TGTGCCAGTACCCTCGTCGGCCGGACACTTGCCGGGGAGCTGTTTTTT. Amino acids: CASTLVGRTLAGELFF. This sequence joins TRBV19 and TRBJ2-2, with a tentative D call TRBD1 (5 bases). Trimming cost V 7 bases and J 6 bases, with 21 bases left between them. This CDR3 is 16 amino acids long. Germline-derived CDR1 and CDR2 are LNHDA and SQIVND (reference sequence).

The chain uses TRBV7-2 and TRBJ2-1; D perhaps matches TRBD2 (5 bases). CDR3 length: 14 residues. V was pared by 2 bases and J by 8 bases, with 13 bases between. Germline loops: CDR1 SGHTA, CDR2 FQGNSA. The CDR3 here is CASSLTGGGDEQFF. CDR3 bases: TGTGCCAGCAGCTTAACCGGAGGAGGTGATGAGCAGTTCTTC.